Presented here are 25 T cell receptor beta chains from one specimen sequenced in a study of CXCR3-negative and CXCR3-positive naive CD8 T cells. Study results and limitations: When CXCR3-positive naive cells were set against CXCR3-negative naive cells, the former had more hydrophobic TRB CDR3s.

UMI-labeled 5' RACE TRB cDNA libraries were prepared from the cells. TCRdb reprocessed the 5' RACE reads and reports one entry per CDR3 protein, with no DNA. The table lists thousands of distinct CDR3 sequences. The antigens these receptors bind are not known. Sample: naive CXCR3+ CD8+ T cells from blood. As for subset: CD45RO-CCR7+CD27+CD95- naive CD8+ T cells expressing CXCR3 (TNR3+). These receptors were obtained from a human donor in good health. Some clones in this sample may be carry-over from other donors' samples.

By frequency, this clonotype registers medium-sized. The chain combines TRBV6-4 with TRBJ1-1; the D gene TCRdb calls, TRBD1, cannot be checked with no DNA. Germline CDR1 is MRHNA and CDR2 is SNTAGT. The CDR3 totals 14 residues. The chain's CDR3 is CASKERTGRTEAFF.

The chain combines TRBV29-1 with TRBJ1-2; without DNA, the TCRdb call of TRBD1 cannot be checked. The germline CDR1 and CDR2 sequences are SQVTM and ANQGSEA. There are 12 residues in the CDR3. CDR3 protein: CSVADRVYGYTF.

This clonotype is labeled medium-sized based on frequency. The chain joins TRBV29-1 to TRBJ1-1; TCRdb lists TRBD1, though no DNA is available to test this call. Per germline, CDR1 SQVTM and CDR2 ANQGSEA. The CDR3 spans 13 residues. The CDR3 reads CSVDDPQGTEAFF.

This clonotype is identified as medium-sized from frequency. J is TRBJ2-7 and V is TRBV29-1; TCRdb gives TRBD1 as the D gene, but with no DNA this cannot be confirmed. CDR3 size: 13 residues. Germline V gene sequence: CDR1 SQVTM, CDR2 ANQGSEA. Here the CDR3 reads CSVVGTGSYEQYF.

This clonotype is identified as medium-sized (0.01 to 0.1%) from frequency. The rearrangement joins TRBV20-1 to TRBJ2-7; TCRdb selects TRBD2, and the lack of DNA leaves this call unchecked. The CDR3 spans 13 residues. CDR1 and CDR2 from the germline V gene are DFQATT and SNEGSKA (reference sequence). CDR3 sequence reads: CSARASGLYEQYF.

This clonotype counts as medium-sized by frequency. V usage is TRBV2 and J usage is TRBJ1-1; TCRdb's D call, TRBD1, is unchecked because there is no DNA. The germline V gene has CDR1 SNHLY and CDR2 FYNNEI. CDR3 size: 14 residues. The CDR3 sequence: CASGHRDRGTEAFF. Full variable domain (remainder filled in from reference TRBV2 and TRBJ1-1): EPEVTQTPSHQVTQMGQEVILRCVPISNHLYFYWYRQILGQKVEFLVSFYNNEISEKSEIFDDQFSVERPDGSNFTLKIRSTKLEDSAMYFCASGHRDRGTEAFFGQGTRLTVV.

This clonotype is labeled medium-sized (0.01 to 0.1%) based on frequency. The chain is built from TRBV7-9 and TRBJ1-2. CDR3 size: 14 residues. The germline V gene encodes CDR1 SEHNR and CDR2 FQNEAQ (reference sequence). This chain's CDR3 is CASGQGGERGGYTF.

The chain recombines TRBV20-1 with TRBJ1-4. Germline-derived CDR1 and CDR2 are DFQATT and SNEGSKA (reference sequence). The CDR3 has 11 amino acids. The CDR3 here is CSARDSEKLFF.

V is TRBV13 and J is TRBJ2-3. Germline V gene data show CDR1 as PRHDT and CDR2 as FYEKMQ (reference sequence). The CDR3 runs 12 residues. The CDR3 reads CASSVDTDTQYF.

CDR3 amino acids: CSARDRRRSFAETQYF. The chain is built from TRBV20-1 and TRBJ2-5; TCRdb's D call, TRBD2, is unchecked because there is no DNA. There are 16 residues in the CDR3. The germline CDR1 and CDR2 sequences are DFQATT and SNEGSKA (reference sequence).

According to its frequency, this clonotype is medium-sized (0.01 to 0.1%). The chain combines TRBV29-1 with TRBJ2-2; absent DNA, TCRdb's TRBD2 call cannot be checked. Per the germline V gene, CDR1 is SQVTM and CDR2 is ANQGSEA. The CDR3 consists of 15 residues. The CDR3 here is CSVEVEAGWTGELFF.

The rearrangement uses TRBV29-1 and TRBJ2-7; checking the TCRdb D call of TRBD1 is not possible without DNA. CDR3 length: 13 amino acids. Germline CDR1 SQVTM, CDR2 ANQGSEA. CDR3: CSVGDQGDHEQYF.

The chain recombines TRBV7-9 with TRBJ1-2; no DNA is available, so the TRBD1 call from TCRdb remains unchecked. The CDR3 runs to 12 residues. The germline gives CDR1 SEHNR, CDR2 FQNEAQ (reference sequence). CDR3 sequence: CASYDRAYGYTF.

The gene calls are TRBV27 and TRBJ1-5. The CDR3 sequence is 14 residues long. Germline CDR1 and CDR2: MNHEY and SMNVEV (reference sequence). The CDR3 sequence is CASSLRGPYQPQHF.

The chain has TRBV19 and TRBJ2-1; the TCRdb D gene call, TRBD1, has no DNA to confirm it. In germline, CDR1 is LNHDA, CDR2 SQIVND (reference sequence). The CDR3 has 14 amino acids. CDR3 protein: CASSPGVAYNEQFF. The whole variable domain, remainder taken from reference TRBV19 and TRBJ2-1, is DGGITQSPKYLFRKEGQNVTLSCEQNLNHDAMYWYRQDPGQGLRLIYYSQIVNDFQKGDIAEGYSVSREKKESFPLTVTSAQKNPTAFYLCASSPGVAYNEQFFGPGTRLTVL.

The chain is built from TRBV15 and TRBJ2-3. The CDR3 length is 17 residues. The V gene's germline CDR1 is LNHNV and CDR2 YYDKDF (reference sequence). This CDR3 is CATSRTPTWSSTDTQYF.

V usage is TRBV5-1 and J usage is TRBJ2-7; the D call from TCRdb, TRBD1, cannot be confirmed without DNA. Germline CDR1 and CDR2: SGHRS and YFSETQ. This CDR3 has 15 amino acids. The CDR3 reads CASRGGDTSSYEQYF.

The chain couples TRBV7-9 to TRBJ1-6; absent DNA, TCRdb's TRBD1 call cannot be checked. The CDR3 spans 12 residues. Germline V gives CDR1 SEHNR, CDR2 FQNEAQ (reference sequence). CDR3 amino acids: CASRQDNSPLHF.

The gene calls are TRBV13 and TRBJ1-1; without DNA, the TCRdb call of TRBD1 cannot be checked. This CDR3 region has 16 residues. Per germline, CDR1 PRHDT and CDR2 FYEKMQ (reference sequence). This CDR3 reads CASSDGDRGVDTEAFF.

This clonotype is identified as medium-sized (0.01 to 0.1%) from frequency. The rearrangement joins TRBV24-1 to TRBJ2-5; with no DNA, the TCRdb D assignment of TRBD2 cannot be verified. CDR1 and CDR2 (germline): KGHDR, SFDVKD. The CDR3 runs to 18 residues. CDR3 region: CATSETRDSPKSQETQYF.

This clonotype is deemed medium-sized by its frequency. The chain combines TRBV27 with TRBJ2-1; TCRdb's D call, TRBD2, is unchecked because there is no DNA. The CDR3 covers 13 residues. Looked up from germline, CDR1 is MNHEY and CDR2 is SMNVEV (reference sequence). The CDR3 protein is CASSWRLVDEQFF.

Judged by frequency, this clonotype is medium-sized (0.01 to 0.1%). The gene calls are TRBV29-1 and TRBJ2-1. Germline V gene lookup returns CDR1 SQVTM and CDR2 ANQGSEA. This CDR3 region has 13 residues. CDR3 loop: CSVEQGLYNEQFF.

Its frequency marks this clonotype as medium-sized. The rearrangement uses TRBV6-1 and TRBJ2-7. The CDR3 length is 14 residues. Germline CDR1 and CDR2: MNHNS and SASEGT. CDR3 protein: CASSEDAAYDEQYF.

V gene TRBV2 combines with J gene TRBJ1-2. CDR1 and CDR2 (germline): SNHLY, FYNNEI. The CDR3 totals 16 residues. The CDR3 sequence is CASSEALGRSDYGYTF.

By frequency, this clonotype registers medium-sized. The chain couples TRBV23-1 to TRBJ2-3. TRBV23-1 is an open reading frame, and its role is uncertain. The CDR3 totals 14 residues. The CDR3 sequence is CASTQPGRTDTQYF.